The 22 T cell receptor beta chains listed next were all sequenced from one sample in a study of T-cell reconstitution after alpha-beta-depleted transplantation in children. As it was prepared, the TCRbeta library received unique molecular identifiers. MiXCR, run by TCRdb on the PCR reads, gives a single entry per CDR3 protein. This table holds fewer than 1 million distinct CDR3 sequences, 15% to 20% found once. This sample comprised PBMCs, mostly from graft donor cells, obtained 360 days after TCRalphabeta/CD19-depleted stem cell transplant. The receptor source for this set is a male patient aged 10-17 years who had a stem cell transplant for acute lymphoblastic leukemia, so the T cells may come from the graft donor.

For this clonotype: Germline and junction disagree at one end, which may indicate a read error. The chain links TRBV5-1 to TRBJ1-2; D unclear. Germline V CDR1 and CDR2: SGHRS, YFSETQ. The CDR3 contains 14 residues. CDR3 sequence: CASSLDPGNFGYTF. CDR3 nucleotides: TGCGCCAGCAGCTTGGATCCGGGGAACTTTGGCTACACCTTC.

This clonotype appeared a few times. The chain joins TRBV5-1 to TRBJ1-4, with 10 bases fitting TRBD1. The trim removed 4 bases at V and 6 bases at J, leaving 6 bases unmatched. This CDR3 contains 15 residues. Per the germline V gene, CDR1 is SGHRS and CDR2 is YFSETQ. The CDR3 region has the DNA TGCGCCAGCAGCCTGCCGGGACAGGGGTATGAAAAACTGTTTTTT. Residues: CASSLPGQGYEKLFF.

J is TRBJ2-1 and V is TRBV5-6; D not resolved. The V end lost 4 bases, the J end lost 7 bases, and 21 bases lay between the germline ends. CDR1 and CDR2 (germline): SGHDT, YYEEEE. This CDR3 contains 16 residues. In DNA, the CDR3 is TGTGCCAGCAGCACCTACCTAGTGACCAACGCAAATGAGCAGTTCTTC. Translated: CASSTYLVTNANEQFF.

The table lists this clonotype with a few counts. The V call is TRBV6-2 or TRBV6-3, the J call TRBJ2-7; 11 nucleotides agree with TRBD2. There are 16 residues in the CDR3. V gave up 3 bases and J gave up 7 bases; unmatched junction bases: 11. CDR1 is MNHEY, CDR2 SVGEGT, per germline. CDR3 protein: CASSYPLAGGPREQYF. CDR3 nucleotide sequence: TGTGCCAGCAGTTATCCCTTAGCGGGAGGGCCGAGGGAGCAGTACTTC.

CDR3 sequence: CAWTPRSAIVNTEAFF. The CDR3 coding sequence is TGTGCCTGGACCCCCCGCAGCGCTATTGTGAACACTGAAGCTTTCTTT. J is TRBJ1-1 and V is TRBV30; D gene unclear. Germline V gives CDR1 GTSNPN, CDR2 SVGIG (reference sequence). Trimming removed 4 bases from V and 0 bases from J, with 18 bases in between. The CDR3 extends over 16 amino acids.

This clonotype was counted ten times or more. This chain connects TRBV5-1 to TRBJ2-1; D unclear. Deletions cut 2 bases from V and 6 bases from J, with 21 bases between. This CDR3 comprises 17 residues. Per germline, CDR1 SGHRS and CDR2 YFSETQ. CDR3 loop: CASSFPIYTISANEQFF. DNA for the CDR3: TGCGCCAGCAGCTTCCCTATTTATACGATATCAGCCAATGAGCAGTTCTTC.

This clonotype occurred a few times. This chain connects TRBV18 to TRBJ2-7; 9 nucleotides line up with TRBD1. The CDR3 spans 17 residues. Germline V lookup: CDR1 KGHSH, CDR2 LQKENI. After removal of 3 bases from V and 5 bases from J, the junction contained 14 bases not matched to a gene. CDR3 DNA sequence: TGTGCCAGCTCACCCTCCGCCGGGACAGGGCTCGCCCACGAGCAGTACTTC. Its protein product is CASSPSAGTGLAHEQYF.

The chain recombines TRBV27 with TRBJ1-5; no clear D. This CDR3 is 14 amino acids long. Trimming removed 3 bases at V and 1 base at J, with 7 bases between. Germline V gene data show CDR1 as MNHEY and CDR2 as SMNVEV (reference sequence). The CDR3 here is CASSLRQSNQPQHF. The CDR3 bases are TGTGCCAGCAGTTTGCGGCAGAGCAATCAGCCCCAGCATTTT.

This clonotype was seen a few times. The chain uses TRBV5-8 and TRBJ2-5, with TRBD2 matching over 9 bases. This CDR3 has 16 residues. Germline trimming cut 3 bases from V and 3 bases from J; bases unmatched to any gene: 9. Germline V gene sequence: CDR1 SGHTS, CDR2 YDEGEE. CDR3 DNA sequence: TGTGCCAGCAGCTCAGCGCTAGCGGGGCGGAAAGAGACCCAGTACTTC. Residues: CASSSALAGRKETQYF.

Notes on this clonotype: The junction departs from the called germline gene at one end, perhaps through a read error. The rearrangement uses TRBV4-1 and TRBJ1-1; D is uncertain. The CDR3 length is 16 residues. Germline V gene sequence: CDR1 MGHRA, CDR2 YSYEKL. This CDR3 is CASSQGPGLTTTEAVF. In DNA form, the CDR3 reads TGCGCCAGCAGCCAAGGGCCGGGTTTAACCACCACTGAAGCTGTCTTT.

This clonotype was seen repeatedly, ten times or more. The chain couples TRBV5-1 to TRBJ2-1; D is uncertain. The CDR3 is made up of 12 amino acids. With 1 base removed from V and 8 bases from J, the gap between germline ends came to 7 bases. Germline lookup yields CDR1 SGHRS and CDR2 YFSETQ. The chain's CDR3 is CASSLTLDEQFF. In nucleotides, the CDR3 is TGCGCCAGCAGCTTGACTTTAGATGAGCAGTTCTTC.

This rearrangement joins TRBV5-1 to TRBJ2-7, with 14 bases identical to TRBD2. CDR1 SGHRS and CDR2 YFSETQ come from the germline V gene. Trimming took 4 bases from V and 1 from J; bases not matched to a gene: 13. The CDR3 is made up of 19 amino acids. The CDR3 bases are TGCGCCAGCAGCCATTCTGCGGGACTAGCGGGAGTACGGTCCTACGAGCAGTACTTC. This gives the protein CASSHSAGLAGVRSYEQYF.

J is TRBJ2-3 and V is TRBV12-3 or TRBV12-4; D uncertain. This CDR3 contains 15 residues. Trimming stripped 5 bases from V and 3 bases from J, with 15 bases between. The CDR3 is CASSPQTYPTDTQYF. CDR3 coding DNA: TGTGCCAGCAGTCCTCAGACTTACCCTACAGATACGCAGTATTTT.

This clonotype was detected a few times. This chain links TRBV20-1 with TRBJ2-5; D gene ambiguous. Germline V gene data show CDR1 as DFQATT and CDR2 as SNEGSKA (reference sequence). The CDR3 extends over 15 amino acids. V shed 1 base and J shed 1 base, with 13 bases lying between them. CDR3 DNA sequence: TGCAGTGCTAGAGCCCGCCCCGGGCTCCAAGAGACCCAGTACTTC. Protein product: CSARARPGLQETQYF.

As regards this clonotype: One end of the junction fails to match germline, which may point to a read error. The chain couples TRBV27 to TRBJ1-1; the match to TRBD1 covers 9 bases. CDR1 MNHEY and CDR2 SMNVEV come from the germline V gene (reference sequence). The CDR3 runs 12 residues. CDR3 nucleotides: TGTGCCAGCAGCTTGACCGGGACAGGGCCCATCTTT. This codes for CASSLTGTGPIF.

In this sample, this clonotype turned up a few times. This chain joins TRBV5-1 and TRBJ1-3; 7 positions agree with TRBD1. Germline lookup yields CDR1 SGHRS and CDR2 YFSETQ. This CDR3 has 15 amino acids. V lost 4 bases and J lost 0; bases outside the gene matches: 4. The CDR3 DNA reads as TGCGCCAGCAGCCGCGGGACAGTCTCTGGAAACACCATATATTTT. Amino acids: CASSRGTVSGNTIYF.

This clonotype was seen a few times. CDR3: CASSSGTSGRATDTQYF. The CDR3 nucleotides are TGCGCCAGCAGCTCCGGGACTAGCGGGAGGGCCACAGATACGCAGTATTTT. The V and J genes are TRBV5-1 and TRBJ2-3; 16 bases line up with TRBD2. Germline loops: CDR1 SGHRS, CDR2 YFSETQ. V lost 3 bases and J lost 2; bases outside the gene matches: 3. The CDR3 loop spans 17 amino acids.

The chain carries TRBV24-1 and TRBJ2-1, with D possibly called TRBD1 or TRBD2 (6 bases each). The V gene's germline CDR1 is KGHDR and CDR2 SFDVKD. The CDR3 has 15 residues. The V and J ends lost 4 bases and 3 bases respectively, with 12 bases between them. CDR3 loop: CATSDPGGGYNEQFF. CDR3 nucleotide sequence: TGTGCCACCAGTGACCCCGGGGGCGGCTACAATGAGCAGTTCTTC.

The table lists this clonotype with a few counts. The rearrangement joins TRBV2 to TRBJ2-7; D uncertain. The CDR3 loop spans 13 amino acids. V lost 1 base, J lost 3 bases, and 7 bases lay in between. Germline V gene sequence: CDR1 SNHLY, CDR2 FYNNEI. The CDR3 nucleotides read TGTGCCAGCAGTGAAGATGAACTCTACGAGCAGTACTTC. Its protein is CASSEDELYEQYF.

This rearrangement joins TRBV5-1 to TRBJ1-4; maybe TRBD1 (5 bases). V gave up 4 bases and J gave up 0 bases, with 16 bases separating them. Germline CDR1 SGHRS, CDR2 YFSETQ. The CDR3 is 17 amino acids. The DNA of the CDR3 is TGCGCCAGCAGCAGGCTTCCAGGGATCTCAACTAATGAAAAACTGTTTTTT. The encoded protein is CASSRLPGISTNEKLFF.

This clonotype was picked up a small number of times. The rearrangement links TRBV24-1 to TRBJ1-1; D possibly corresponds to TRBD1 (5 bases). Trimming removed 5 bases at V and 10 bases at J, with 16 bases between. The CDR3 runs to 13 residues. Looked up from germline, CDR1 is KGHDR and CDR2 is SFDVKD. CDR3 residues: CATSAGGYGGAFF. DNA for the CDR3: TGTGCCACCAGTGCAGGAGGGTATGGGGGAGCTTTCTTT.

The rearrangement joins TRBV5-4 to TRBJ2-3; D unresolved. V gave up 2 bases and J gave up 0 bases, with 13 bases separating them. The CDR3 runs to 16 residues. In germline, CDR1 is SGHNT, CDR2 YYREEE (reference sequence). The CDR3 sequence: CASSFMVVVSTDTQYF. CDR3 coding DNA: TGTGCCAGCAGCTTTATGGTTGTTGTCAGCACAGATACGCAGTATTTT.